This TCR beta chain was profiled in a study of radiation and T cells in renal cell carcinoma (dated by TCRdb to 2018 to 2020). Describing the broader study: A total of under 60 samples underwent TCR beta sequencing, made up of about 26 tumors and about 27 peripheral blood samples. The final blood draw was performed at 4 weeks after radiation, at the same time as nephrectomy. Across all 55 or so samples, under 5,000,000 unique CDR3 nucleotide sequences, encoding roughly 2,600,000 unique CDR3 amino acid sequences, were identified. Beyond this particular receptor, the publication reports: Effects of radiation dose or scheduling on the TCR repertoire could not be addressed with the single-armed trial design. Because pretreatment tumor biopsies were not available, the study could not determine whether clonotypes were already present within the tumor at baseline. In blood, the top tumor clonotypes increased from baseline to 2 weeks after radiation and then shrank by 4 weeks, which suggests a temporary expansion of tumor-resident clones. Blood repertoire dynamics were not followed beyond 4 weeks after treatment.

Points on this clone: Its antigen is unknown. Its ends do not fully match the called genes, so a read error is possible.

The immunoSEQ kit was used, according to the manufacturer's recommendations, to generate TCR beta libraries from genomic DNA. To prepare libraries, a first multiplex PCR with proprietary primers was run, followed by a second PCR that added unique barcodes, and a bead cleanup was done after each round. Each sample batch included a kit-provided positive control reaction and a negative control reaction. The final libraries were assessed on an Agilent 4200 TapeStation D1000 ScreenTape, pooled by volume, and quantified by qPCR. Sequencing was performed on an Illumina NextSeq500 with a MidOutput 150-cycle cartridge, and 156 Read1 and 15 Index1 cycles were run with kit custom primers. The pooled library was loaded at 1.0 pM, and around 20% PhiX control was spiked in. The original pipeline was this. Vendor-processed data were analyzed in R, and a clonotype was defined as all T cells sharing the same CDR3 nucleotide sequence. For clone abundance analyses, frequencies were normalized to the 10,000 most abundant clones in each sample. Public T cell clones, which averaged fewer than five per sample, were removed prior to analysis. Tumor-enriched clonotypes and baseline blood-enriched clonotypes were defined as those with an abundance difference of at least 32-fold between compartments. Clonotypes expanded or contracted between blood time points were identified with a beta-binomial differential abundance model. Tumor-blood repertoire similarity was measured with the Baroni-Urbani and Buser coefficient, and groups were compared using two-tailed Wilcoxon tests in R. The table comes from immuneACCESS by way of TCRdb, which keeps in-frame sequences with V and J called. Part of the clones is missing from these tables; in studies checked, under half for an unresolved V gene and the rest for unknown reasons. The V and J calls and clone size come from that table; D and trimming were worked out from the DNA. Here the sample has about 83,000 clones; approximately 82% occur a single time. Approximately 2.4% of the sample is in the top ten clones.

From cysteine to phenylalanine, the CDR3 is 14 amino acids long. CDR3 DNA is the only sequence kept; it has 42 bases, read in frame from the first base. Per the germline V gene (reference sequence), MNHNY is the CDR1 and SVGAGI is the CDR2. The time point label here, explained by the study, means: blood 4 weeks post-SBRT, at nephrectomy. The treatment or condition label corresponds to: 15 Gy SBRT to primary tumor, nephrectomy 4 weeks later. Samples came from a clinical trial, in which primary renal cell carcinomas received 15 Gy stereotactic body radiation therapy followed by nephrectomy 4 weeks later. To track tumor-enriched clonotypes, serial peripheral blood was sampled from radiation-treated patients at baseline and at 2 weeks and 4 weeks after SBRT. Every patient had renal cell carcinoma of clear cell pathology. The QIAamp DNA Blood Mini Kit (Qiagen) was used to prepare genomic DNA for TCR sequencing. Samples were included in the analyses only if all quality control checks were passed.

This chain is built from TRBV6-6 and TRBJ2-7; D gene: possibly TRBD2, on 5 matching bases. This sequence originates from a woman aged 60-75 years with renal cell carcinoma. This specimen consisted of blood, obtained from a patient whose treatment included radiotherapy and nephrectomy. The nucleotides read TGTGCCAGCAGTTACGCACGGCGGGCAGGTCGCCGGGACTTC. It specifies CASSYARRAGRRDF.